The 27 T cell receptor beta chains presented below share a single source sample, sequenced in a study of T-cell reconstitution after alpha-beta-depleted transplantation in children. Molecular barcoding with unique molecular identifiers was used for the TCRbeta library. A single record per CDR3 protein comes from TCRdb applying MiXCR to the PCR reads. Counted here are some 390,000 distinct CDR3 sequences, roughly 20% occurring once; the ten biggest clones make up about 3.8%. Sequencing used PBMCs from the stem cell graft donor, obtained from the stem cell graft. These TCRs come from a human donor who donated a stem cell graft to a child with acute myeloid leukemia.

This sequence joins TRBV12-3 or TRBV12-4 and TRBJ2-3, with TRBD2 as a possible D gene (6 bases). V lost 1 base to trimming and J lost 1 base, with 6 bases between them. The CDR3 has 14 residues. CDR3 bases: TGTGCCAGCAGTTTAGTAGCGGGCACAGATACGCAGTATTTT. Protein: CASSLVAGTDTQYF.

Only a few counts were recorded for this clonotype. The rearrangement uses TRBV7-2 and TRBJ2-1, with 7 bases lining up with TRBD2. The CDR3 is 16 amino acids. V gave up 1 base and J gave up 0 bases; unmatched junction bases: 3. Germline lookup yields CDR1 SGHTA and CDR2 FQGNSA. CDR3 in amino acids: CASSLEAGISYNEQFF. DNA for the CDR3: TGTGCCAGCAGCTTAGAAGCGGGGATCTCCTACAATGAGCAGTTCTTC.

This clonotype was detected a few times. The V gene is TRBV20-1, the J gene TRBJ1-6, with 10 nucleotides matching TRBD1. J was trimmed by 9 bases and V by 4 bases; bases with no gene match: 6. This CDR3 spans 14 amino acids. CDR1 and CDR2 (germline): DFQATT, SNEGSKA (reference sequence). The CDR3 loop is CSATRTGGGSPLHF. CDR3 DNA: TGCAGTGCTACCAGGACAGGGGGAGGTTCACCCCTCCACTTT.

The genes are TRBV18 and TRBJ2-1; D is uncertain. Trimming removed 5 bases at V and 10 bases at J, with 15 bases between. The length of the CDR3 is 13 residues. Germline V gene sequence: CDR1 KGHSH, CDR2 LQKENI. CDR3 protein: CASSSIDLAEQFF. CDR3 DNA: TGTGCCAGCTCATCAATAGACCTGGCCGAGCAGTTCTTC.

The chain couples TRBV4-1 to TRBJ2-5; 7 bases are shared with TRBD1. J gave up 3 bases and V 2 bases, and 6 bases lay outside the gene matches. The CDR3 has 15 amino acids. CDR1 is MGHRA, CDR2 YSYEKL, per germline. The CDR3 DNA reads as TGCGCCAGCAGCCAACATACAGGGGTGGAAGAGACCCAGTACTTC. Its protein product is CASSQHTGVEETQYF.

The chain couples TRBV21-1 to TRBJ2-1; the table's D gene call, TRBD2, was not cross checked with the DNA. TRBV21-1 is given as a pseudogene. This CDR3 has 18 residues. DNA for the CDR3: TGTGCCAGCAGCAAAGGGGGCCTAGCGGGAGAGAGGAACAATGAGCAGTTCTTC. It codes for CASSKGGLAGERNNEQFF.

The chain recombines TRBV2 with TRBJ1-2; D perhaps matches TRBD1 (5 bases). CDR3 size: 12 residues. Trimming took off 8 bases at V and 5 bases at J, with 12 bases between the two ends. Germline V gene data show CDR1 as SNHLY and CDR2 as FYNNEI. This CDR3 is CASHGGEYGYTF. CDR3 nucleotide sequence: TGTGCCAGCCACGGGGGGGAGTATGGCTACACCTTC.

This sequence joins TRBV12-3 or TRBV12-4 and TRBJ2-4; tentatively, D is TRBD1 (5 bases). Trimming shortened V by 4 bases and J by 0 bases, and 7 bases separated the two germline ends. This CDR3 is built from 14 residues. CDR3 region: CASSSTVAKNIQYF. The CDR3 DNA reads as TGTGCCAGCAGTTCGACAGTAGCCAAAAACATTCAGTACTTC.

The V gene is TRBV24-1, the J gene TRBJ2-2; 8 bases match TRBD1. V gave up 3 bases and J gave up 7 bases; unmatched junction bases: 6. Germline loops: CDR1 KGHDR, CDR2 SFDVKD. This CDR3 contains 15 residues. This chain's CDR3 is CATSDRRGQVGELFF. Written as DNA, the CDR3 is TGTGCCACCAGTGATCGCAGGGGGCAGGTCGGGGAGCTGTTTTTT.

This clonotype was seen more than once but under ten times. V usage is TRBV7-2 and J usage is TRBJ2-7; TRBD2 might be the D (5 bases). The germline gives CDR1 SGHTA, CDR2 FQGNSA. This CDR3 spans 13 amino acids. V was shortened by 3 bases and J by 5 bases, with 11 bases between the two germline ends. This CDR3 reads CASSFPGRNEQYF. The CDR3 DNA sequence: TGTGCCAGCAGCTTCCCGGGGAGAAACGAGCAGTACTTC. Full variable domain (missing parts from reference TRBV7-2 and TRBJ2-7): GAGVSQSPSNKVTEKGKDVELRCDPISGHTALYWYRQSLGQGLEFLIYFQGNSAPDKSGLPSDRFSAERTGGSVSTLTIQRTQQEDSAVYLCASSFPGRNEQYFGPGTRLTVT.

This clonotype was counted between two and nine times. This chain's CDR3 is CASSPADFQAGYNEQFF. As DNA, the CDR3 is TGTGCCAGCAGCCCCGCGGACTTCCAGGCCGGATACAATGAGCAGTTCTTC. V usage is TRBV7-9 and J usage is TRBJ2-1, with D perhaps matching TRBD2 (5 bases). The CDR3 totals 17 residues. The germline gives CDR1 SEHNR, CDR2 FQNEAQ (reference sequence). Trimming shortened V by 5 bases and J by 4 bases, and 21 bases separated the two germline ends.

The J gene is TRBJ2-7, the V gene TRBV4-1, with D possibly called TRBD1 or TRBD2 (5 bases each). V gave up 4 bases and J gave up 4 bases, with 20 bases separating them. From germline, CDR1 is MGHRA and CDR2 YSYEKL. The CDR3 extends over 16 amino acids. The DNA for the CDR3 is TGCGCCAGCAGCCGAGAGCCGGGACCCGCTAGTTACGAGCAGTACTTC. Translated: CASSREPGPASYEQYF.

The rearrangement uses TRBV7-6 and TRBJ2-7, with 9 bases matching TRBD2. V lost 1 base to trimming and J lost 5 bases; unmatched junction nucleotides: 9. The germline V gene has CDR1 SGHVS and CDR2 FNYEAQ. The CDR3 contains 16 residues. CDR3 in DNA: TGTGCCAGCAGCTTAGGTGGGTTAGCGGGAGCCCACGAGCAGTACTTC. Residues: CASSLGGLAGAHEQYF.

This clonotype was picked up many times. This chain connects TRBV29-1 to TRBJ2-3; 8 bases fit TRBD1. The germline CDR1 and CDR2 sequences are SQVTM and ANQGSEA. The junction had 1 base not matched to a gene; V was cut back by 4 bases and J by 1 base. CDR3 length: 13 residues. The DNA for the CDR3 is TGCAGCGTTGTGACAGGGGGCACAGATACGCAGTATTTT. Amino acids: CSVVTGGTDTQYF.

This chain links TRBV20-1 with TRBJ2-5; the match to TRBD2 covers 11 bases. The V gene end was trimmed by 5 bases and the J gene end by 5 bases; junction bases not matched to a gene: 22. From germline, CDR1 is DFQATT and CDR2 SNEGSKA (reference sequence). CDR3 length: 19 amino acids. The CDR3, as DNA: TGCAGTGCTCCCCCCGAGGGACTACTAGCGGGAGTTCTGCGGGAGACCCAGTACTTC. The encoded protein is CSAPPEGLLAGVLRETQYF.

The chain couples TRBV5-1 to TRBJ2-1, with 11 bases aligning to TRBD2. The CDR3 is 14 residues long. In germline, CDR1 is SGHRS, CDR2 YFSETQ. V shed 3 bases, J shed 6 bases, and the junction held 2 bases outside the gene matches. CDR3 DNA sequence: TGCGCCAGCAGCTCGACTAGCGGGACCAATGAGCAGTTCTTC. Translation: CASSSTSGTNEQFF.

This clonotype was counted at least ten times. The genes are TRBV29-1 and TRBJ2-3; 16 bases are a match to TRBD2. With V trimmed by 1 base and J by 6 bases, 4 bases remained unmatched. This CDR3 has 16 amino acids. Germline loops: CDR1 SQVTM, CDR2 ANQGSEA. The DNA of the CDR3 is TGCAGCGTTGAAGGGGGACTAGCGGGAGGGCCGGATACGCAGTATTTT. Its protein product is CSVEGGLAGGPDTQYF.

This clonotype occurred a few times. This chain's CDR3 is CASSSYSGNTIYF. In DNA, the CDR3 is TGTGCCAGCTCGTCCTACTCTGGAAACACCATATATTTT. The rearrangement links TRBV6-2 or TRBV6-3 to TRBJ1-3, with no clear D. The CDR3 covers 13 residues. Germline V gene data show CDR1 as MNHEY and CDR2 as SVGEGT. V lost 8 bases to trimming and J lost 0 bases, with 8 bases between them.

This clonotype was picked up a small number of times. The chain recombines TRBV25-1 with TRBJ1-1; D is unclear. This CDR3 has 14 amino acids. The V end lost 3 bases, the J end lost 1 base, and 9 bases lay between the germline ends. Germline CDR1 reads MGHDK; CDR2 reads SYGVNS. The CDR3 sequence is CASSDPTANTEAFF. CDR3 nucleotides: TGTGCCAGCAGTGACCCGACGGCGAACACTGAAGCTTTCTTT.

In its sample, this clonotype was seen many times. For the CDR3, the DNA is TGTGCCAGCAGCCTCAGGTTCACCGGGGAGCTGTTTTTT. Residues: CASSLRFTGELFF. The chain employs TRBV11-2 and TRBJ2-2; D gene unclear. The CDR3 totals 13 residues. V was cut by 5 bases and J by 4 bases, with 8 bases left in between. The germline V gene encodes CDR1 SGHAT and CDR2 FQNNGV.

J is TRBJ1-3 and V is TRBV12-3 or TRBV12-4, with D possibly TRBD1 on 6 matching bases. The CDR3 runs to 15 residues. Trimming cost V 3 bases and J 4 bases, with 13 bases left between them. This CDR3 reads CASSFNRASGNTIYF. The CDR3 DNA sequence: TGTGCCAGCAGTTTTAACAGGGCTTCAGGAAACACCATATATTTT.

Here the CDR3 reads CASSQERTAFGEQYF. In nucleotides, the CDR3 is TGTGCCAGCAGCCAAGAACGGACAGCCTTTGGTGAGCAGTACTTC. The rearrangement uses TRBV4-2 and TRBJ2-7, with D possibly being TRBD1 (6 bases). There are 15 residues in the CDR3. Germline CDR1 LGHNA, CDR2 YNFKEQ. Trimming pared 0 bases from V and 7 bases from J, leaving 16 bases between.

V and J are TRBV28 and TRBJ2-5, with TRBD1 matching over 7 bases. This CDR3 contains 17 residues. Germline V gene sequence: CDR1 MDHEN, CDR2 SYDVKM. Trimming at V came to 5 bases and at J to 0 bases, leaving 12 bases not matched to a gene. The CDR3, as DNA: TGTGCCAGCAGTCCCCTCATCAAAGACAGGGACCAAGAGACCCAGTACTTC. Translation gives CASSPLIKDRDQETQYF.

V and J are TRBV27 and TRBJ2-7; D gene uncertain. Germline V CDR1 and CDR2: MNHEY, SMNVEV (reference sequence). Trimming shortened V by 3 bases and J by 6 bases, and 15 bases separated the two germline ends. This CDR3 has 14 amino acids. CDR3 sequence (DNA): TGTGCCAGCAGTTTCAGCAGGAGCCCTCTCGAGCAGTACTTC. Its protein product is CASSFSRSPLEQYF.

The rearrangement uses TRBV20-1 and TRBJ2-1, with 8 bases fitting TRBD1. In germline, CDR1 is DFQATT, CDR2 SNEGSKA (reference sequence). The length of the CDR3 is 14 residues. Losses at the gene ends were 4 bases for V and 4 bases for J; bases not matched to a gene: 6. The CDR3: CSATDRGPYNEQFF. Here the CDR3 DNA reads TGCAGTGCTACAGACAGGGGCCCTTACAATGAGCAGTTCTTC.

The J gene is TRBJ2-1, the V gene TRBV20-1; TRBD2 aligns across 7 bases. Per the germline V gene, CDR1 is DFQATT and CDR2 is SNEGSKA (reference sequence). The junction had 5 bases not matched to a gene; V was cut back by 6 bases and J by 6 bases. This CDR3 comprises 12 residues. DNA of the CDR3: TGCAGTGCAACCCGGACTAGCAATGAGCAGTTCTTC. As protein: CSATRTSNEQFF.

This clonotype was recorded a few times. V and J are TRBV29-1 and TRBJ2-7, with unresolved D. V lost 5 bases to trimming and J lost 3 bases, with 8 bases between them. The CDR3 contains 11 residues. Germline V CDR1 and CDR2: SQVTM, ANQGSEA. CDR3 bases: TGCAGCGTTCCCTGGGGCTACGAGCAGTACTTC. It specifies CSVPWGYEQYF.